The rows below give T cell receptor beta chains drawn from one sample of a study of shared clonotypes between healthy human individuals. Profiled with immunoSEQ multiplex PCR; TCRdb holds only in-frame clones, not every one. In the table there are some 1 million clones, 75% of which are singletons. Sequencing was done on a sample of memory CD4+ T cells sorted from blood. These receptors came from a man aged 18 to 30 in good health. Both conserved end residues are trimmed from each CDR3.

v_call: TRBV2
cdr3_aa: ASSEAGWVADEQF

v_call: TRBV7-2
cdr3_aa: ASSLDGQAKNSPLH

v_call: TRBV2
cdr3_aa: ASSEWAEGGYT

v_call: TRBV7-2
cdr3_aa: ASSLARVGYT

v_call: TRBV19
cdr3_aa: ASSRSRGGETQY

v_call: TRBV7-9
cdr3_aa: ASSESGTGPYEQY

v_call: TRBV5-5
cdr3_aa: ASSLVQSYEQY

v_call: TRBV14
cdr3_aa: ASSQAPVATNEKLF

v_call: TRBV28
cdr3_aa: ASSSANGGSGRETQY

v_call: TRBV28
cdr3_aa: ASRSGTVYEQY

v_call: TRBV30
cdr3_aa: AWSRDVLAASEQY

v_call: TRBV15
cdr3_aa: ATSRGGTGIYEQY

v_call: TRBV18
cdr3_aa: ASSPRQGSNTEAF

v_call: TRBV7-2
cdr3_aa: ASSPTGGVVTEAF

v_call: TRBV2
cdr3_aa: ASSARALETQY

v_call: TRBV4-2
cdr3_aa: ASSQGSGGGTKNIQY

v_call: TRBV30
cdr3_aa: AWRVPEGDYSPLH

v_call: TRBV9
cdr3_aa: ASSGGLVYNEQF

v_call: TRBV7-2
cdr3_aa: ASSLVVGSGAYEQY

v_call: TRBV7-2
cdr3_aa: ASSLMGGGTDTQY

v_call: TRBV7-2
cdr3_aa: ASSLYGLSGGYTDTQY

v_call: TRBV29-1
cdr3_aa: SPHRTSVYNEQF

v_call: TRBV4-2
cdr3_aa: ASSQGSGTHGELF

v_call: TRBV19
cdr3_aa: ASRDRDDQPQH

v_call: TRBV15
cdr3_aa: ATSNNQPQH

v_call: TRBV2
cdr3_aa: ASSGHQSGANVLT

v_call: TRBV7-6
cdr3_aa: ASSPGAGISGNTIY

v_call: TRBV6-5
cdr3_aa: ASSYSHRGVSHEQY

v_call: TRBV10-2
cdr3_aa: ASRERIYNEQF

v_call: TRBV5-5
cdr3_aa: ASSLTSKDTGELF

v_call: TRBV27
cdr3_aa: ASSLPGSSAHNEQF

v_call: TRBV11-2
cdr3_aa: ASSKPGQNSPLH

v_call: TRBV2
cdr3_aa: ASSIQGDTQY

v_call: TRBV5-4
cdr3_aa: ASSTPAATTYEQY

v_call: TRBV6-6
cdr3_aa: ASGHGLGREKLF

v_call: TRBV18
cdr3_aa: ASSATGAGELF

v_call: TRBV5-8
cdr3_aa: ASSPDRVYQQPQH

v_call: TRBV6-1
cdr3_aa: ASSGGVTNYGYT

v_call: TRBV5-3
cdr3_aa: ARSRVTGPYQPQH

v_call: TRBV2
cdr3_aa: ASRVTVPNEKLF

v_call: TRBV2
cdr3_aa: ASRTSGGLEQY

v_call: TRBV4-1
cdr3_aa: ASSQPSGTGNTGELF

v_call: TRBV5-4
cdr3_aa: ASSPKPAGTSGTQY

v_call: TRBV7-9
cdr3_aa: ASSWDIQNGYT

v_call: TRBV27
cdr3_aa: ASSDPAGHKYEQY

v_call: TRBV7-2
cdr3_aa: ASSSWRGRGETQY

v_call: TRBV28
cdr3_aa: ASRSRFFTWVGYEQY

v_call: TRBV11-3
cdr3_aa: ASSSTGKAGELF

v_call: TRBV6-5
cdr3_aa: ASRPTGGYGYT

v_call: TRBV5-1
cdr3_aa: ASSSGTGVGNTIY